What follows are 27 T cell receptor beta chains derived from one specimen sequenced in a study of T cells in Graves' hyperthyroidism and ophthalmopathy. Regions amplified from RNA transcripts were the TCR beta CDR3 regions. The TCR CDR3 first-round RT-PCR relied on the HTBI primer set. TCRdb ran MiXCR on the multiplex PCR reads and lists one entry per CDR3 protein. The profile shows a few hundred thousand distinct CDR3 sequences, around 19% of them singletons. Sequencing input: blood. These receptors all stem from a man in his forties with Graves' hyperthyroidism.

This clonotype has only a few counts. V usage is TRBV5-1 and J usage is TRBJ1-3; 9 bases fit TRBD1. CDR1 is SGHRS and CDR2 is YFSETQ in the germline V gene. CDR3 length: 15 amino acids. V lost 2 bases, J lost 2 bases, and 2 bases stayed unmatched. Here the CDR3 DNA reads TGCGCCAGCAGCTTACAGGGGGCGCCTGGAAACACCATATATTTT. This translates into CASSLQGAPGNTIYF.

For this clonotype: This clone may be a read error of a much larger clone one base away. This chain links TRBV12-3 or TRBV12-4 with TRBJ2-3; the D is unclear. This CDR3 has 12 amino acids. CDR3 sequence reads: CAGSLVPDTQYF. CDR3 DNA sequence: TGTGCCGGCAGTTTAGTCCCAGATACGCAGTATTTT.

The chain recombines TRBV28 with TRBJ1-4, with 10 bases that match TRBD1. J gave up 8 bases and V 6 bases, and 6 bases lay outside the gene matches. The CDR3 covers 14 residues. Germline V gene lookup returns CDR1 MDHEN and CDR2 SYDVKM. CDR3 bases: TGTGCCAGCAGACCGGACAGGGGGAGAGAAAAACTGTTTTTT. It codes for CASRPDRGREKLFF.

This clonotype was detected ten times or more. The J gene is TRBJ1-3, the V gene TRBV7-3; unclear D gene. There are 19 residues in the CDR3. Germline V gene sequence: CDR1 SGHTA, CDR2 FQGTGA. Trimming shortened V by 7 bases and J by 1 base, and 26 bases separated the two germline ends. CDR3 sequence (DNA): TGTGCCAGCACCGTCGTGGCAGATCACCATCCAAATTCTGGAAACACCATATATTTT. Its protein is CASTVVADHHPNSGNTIYF.

In this sample, this clonotype turned up many times. The rearrangement uses TRBV7-8 and TRBJ1-5; D remains unclear. The CDR3 has 16 amino acids. Trimming removed 4 bases at V and 2 bases at J, with 15 bases between. Germline V gene data show CDR1 as SGHVS and CDR2 as FQNEAQ. In nucleotides, the CDR3 is TGTGCCAGCAGCTCTGGTAGGCTCCGAGGCAATCAGCCCCAGCATTTT. It yields the protein CASSSGRLRGNQPQHF.

There are many counts of this clonotype. V and J are TRBV20-1 and TRBJ2-7, with TRBD1 matching over 9 bases. From germline, CDR1 is DFQATT and CDR2 SNEGSKA (reference sequence). The J segment lost 2 bases and the V segment lost 0 bases, leaving 5 bases of the junction unmatched. The CDR3 extends over 15 amino acids. CDR3 sequence (DNA): TGCAGTGCTAGAGACCCGGGACAGGGAGCCTACGAGCAGTACTTC. Translated, it gives CSARDPGQGAYEQYF.

This clonotype was counted many times. This sequence joins TRBV2 and TRBJ2-1, with 11 positions matching TRBD2. The length of the CDR3 is 14 residues. V lost 6 bases and J lost 9; bases outside the gene matches: 7. Germline V gene sequence: CDR1 SNHLY, CDR2 FYNNEI. CDR3 sequence reads: CASRLAGGHSEQFF. CDR3 in DNA: TGTGCCAGCAGATTAGCGGGGGGGCACAGTGAGCAGTTCTTC.

This clonotype was seen many times. The CDR3 region is CASSLVGAINTEAFF. Here the CDR3 DNA reads TGCGCCAGCAGCTTGGTAGGGGCGATAAACACTGAAGCTTTCTTT. The V call is TRBV5-1, the J call TRBJ1-1; maybe TRBD1 (5 bases). The V gene's germline CDR1 is SGHRS and CDR2 YFSETQ. Trimming cost V 0 bases and J 2 bases, with 11 bases left between them. CDR3 length: 15 amino acids.

The sample holds many counts of this clonotype. The chain carries TRBV5-1 and TRBJ2-5; D unresolved. Germline V gene lookup returns CDR1 SGHRS and CDR2 YFSETQ. Trimming pared 2 bases from V and 5 bases from J, leaving 10 bases between. The CDR3 has 13 amino acids. CDR3 nucleotide sequence: TGCGCCAGCAGCTTTGCGGTGGAGGAGACCCAGTACTTC. The encoded protein is CASSFAVEETQYF.

This clonotype was seen repeatedly, ten times or more. The chain joins TRBV9 to TRBJ2-3; 13 positions agree with TRBD2. The CDR3 extends over 16 amino acids. After removal of 4 bases from V and 2 bases from J, the junction contained 4 bases not matched to a gene. Germline CDR1 and CDR2: SGDLS and YYNGEE. The CDR3 here is CASSILAGGNTDTQYF. CDR3 DNA sequence: TGTGCCAGCAGCATACTAGCGGGGGGGAACACAGATACGCAGTATTTT.

This clonotype was seen repeatedly, ten times or more. J is TRBJ2-5 and V is TRBV6-5, with 8 bases lining up with TRBD1. There are 16 residues in the CDR3. CDR1 MNHEY and CDR2 SVGAGI come from the germline V gene. The junction had 8 bases not matched to a gene; V was cut back by 0 bases and J by 5 bases. The CDR3 bases are TGTGCCAGCAGTTACTCCGGACAGGGTCTAAGGGAGACCCAGTACTTC. This sequence encodes CASSYSGQGLRETQYF.

Only a few counts were recorded for this clonotype. This chain joins TRBV5-5 and TRBJ1-3; TRBD1 matches at 8 bases. The CDR3 has 16 amino acids. CDR1 and CDR2 from the germline V gene are SGHKS and YYEKEE (reference sequence). With 0 bases clipped from V and 4 bases from J, the junction kept 6 bases outside the gene matches. This CDR3 is CASSLVQGAPGNTIYF. As DNA, the CDR3 is TGTGCCAGCAGCTTGGTCCAGGGGGCTCCCGGAAACACCATATATTTT. Full variable domain (rest looked up from reference TRBV5-5 and TRBJ1-3): DAGVTQSPTHLIKTRGQQVTLRCSPISGHKSVSWYQQVLGQGPQFIFQYYEKEERGRGNFPDRFSARQFPNYSSELNVNALLLGDSALYLCASSLVQGAPGNTIYFGEGSWLTVV.

This sequence joins TRBV20-1 and TRBJ1-1; 8 nucleotides align to TRBD1. The V gene's germline CDR1 is DFQATT and CDR2 SNEGSKA (reference sequence). Trimming removed 6 bases from V and 6 bases from J; junction bases left unmatched: 12. The length of the CDR3 is 14 residues. CDR3 protein: CSAPSPDRGPEAFF. Here the CDR3 DNA reads TGCAGTGCCCCATCTCCCGACAGGGGCCCTGAAGCTTTCTTT.

This clonotype was counted ten times or more. V is TRBV20-1 and J is TRBJ2-1; perhaps D is TRBD1 or TRBD2 (5 bases each). The CDR3 is 14 amino acids. Germline V gene lookup returns CDR1 DFQATT and CDR2 SNEGSKA (reference sequence). Trimming took off 2 bases at V and 10 bases at J, with 18 bases between the two ends. Written as DNA, the CDR3 is TGCAGTGCTAGACCTGGGACGGCCGGGGTGGAGCAGTTCTTC. Protein sequence: CSARPGTAGVEQFF.

This clonotype was observed at least ten times. The rearrangement uses TRBV7-2 and TRBJ2-1; the D is unclear. The CDR3 has 14 residues. In germline, CDR1 is SGHTA, CDR2 FQGNSA. The germline V and J ends were trimmed by 1 base and 5 bases, with 9 bases remaining between them. CDR3 bases: TGTGCCAGCAGCTTAGTTGCCCACCACAATGAGCAGTTCTTC. Protein product: CASSLVAHHNEQFF.

This clonotype was seen at least ten times. The chain has TRBV7-8 and TRBJ1-1, with D possibly TRBD1 on 5 matching bases. CDR1 and CDR2 (germline): SGHVS, FQNEAQ. The CDR3 is 15 amino acids. Trimming took 5 bases from V and 2 from J, leaving 15 bases between them. The CDR3 here is CASSDRQRDNTEAFF. In nucleotides, the CDR3 is TGTGCCAGCAGCGACAGACAGAGAGATAACACTGAAGCTTTCTTT.

CDR3 region: CASSPAGVQTTEQFF. CDR3 bases: TGTGCCAGCAGCCCCGCAGGTGTCCAGACTACTGAGCAGTTCTTC. The V call is TRBV7-9, the J call TRBJ2-1; the D gene is possibly TRBD2 (5 bases). The germline V gene encodes CDR1 SEHNR and CDR2 FQNEAQ (reference sequence). The ends were cut back, 5 bases at V and 9 bases at J, with 20 bases in the middle. The CDR3 runs 15 residues.

The chain carries TRBV4-2 and TRBJ2-7; possible D gene TRBD1, 6 bases. This CDR3 has 13 amino acids. Germline V CDR1 and CDR2: LGHNA, YNFKEQ. V lost 4 bases and J lost 2, with 9 bases in between. This chain's CDR3 is CASSRDTTYEQYF. The CDR3 coding sequence is TGTGCCAGCAGCCGGGACACCACCTACGAGCAGTACTTC.

This clonotype was seen ten or more times. This chain joins TRBV7-6 and TRBJ2-5; D is unclear. In germline, CDR1 is SGHVS, CDR2 FNYEAQ. Trimming left V 1 base short and J 9 bases short, with 15 bases between. The CDR3 length is 14 residues. CDR3 nucleotide sequence: TGTGCCAGCAGCTTAGGACCCGACCCACGGGCCCAGTACTTC. It is translated as CASSLGPDPRAQYF.

This clonotype was seen many times. The chain's CDR3 is CASSLGQENTEAFF. DNA of the CDR3: TGCGCCAGCAGCCTGGGACAGGAGAACACTGAAGCTTTCTTT. The genes are TRBV4-3 and TRBJ1-1; 8 nucleotides line up with TRBD1. The CDR3 is 14 amino acids. Unmatched junction bases numbered 2, after V lost 4 bases and J lost 1 base. CDR1 and CDR2 from the germline V gene are LGHNA and YSLEER.

This clonotype has only a few counts. This rearrangement joins TRBV20-1 to TRBJ1-4; D is perhaps TRBD1 (5 bases). With 4 bases removed from V and 6 bases from J, the gap between germline ends came to 15 bases. Germline CDR1 and CDR2: DFQATT and SNEGSKA (reference sequence). The CDR3 loop spans 14 amino acids. DNA of the CDR3: TGCAGTGCTACGCCCCTCGGGGGAGATGAAAAACTGTTTTTT. It specifies CSATPLGGDEKLFF.

This clonotype was detected only a few times. The CDR3: CASRLDSNYGYTF. DNA of the CDR3: TGCGCCAGCCGATTAGACAGTAACTATGGCTACACCTTC. V and J are TRBV5-1 and TRBJ1-2; a possible D gene is TRBD1 (5 bases). Trimming shortened V by 7 bases and J by 1 base, and 11 bases separated the two germline ends. Germline V gene sequence: CDR1 SGHRS, CDR2 YFSETQ. The CDR3 is 13 residues long.

The sample holds one count of this clonotype. The CDR3 sequence: CASSWGGQGARETQYF. DNA of the CDR3: TGTGCCAGCAGCTGGGGCGGACAGGGGGCGCGAGAGACCCAGTACTTC. The chain recombines TRBV5-8 with TRBJ2-5; 11 bases fit TRBD1. Trimming cost V 3 bases and J 4 bases; bases outside gene matches: 8. The germline V gene has CDR1 SGHTS and CDR2 YDEGEE. The CDR3 runs 16 residues.

This clonotype was recorded at least ten times. CDR3 region: CASREQGARNEQFF. CDR3 nucleotide sequence: TGTGCCAGCAGGGAGCAGGGGGCGCGGAATGAGCAGTTCTTC. The chain couples TRBV6-1 to TRBJ2-1; 8 positions agree with TRBD1. V was pared by 6 bases and J by 7 bases, with 8 bases of the junction left unmatched. CDR1 is MNHNS, CDR2 SASEGT, per germline. The CDR3 covers 14 residues.

There are many counts of this clonotype. V and J are TRBV12-3 or TRBV12-4 and TRBJ2-5; D gene uncertain. Trimming cost V 5 bases and J 2 bases, with 12 bases left between them. The CDR3 has 14 residues. Here the CDR3 reads CASSLSPEQETQYF. The DNA for the CDR3 is TGTGCCAGCAGTCTAAGCCCGGAGCAAGAGACCCAGTACTTC.

The chain uses TRBV10-3 and TRBJ2-1; D unclear. The CDR3 is 15 amino acids. Germline-derived CDR1 and CDR2 are ENHRY and SYGVKD. Trimming left V 8 bases short and J 4 bases short, with 18 bases between. The CDR3 region has the DNA TGTGCCATCCTGGTCGGGTCTGGCCGGTACAATGAGCAGTTCTTC. Translated: CAILVGSGRYNEQFF.

This clonotype was detected many times. V usage is TRBV18 and J usage is TRBJ1-1, with D uncertain. The CDR3 extends over 14 amino acids. The germline gives CDR1 KGHSH, CDR2 LQKENI. Trimming pared 5 bases from V and 1 base from J, leaving 11 bases between. In DNA, the CDR3 is TGTGCCAGCTCAGCGAACAGTGGGAACACTGAAGCTTTCTTT. Residues: CASSANSGNTEAFF.